This TCR beta chain was profiled in a study of control samples from healthy donors and cancer patients (TCRdb year 2020). Spanning cysteine to phenylalanine, the CDR3 consists of 13 amino acids. The only DNA kept is the CDR3, 39 bases in frame from the first base. V is cut by 8 bases and J by 6 bases, and the space between the germline ends is 15 bases. CDR1 is given as KGHDR and CDR2 as SFDVKD, both from the germline V gene. Turning to this clone: Its antigen is currently not known. No much larger clone exists at a distance of one base, and base qualities are not known.

Receptors were amplified or captured by the immunoSEQ multiplex PCR assay. What TCRdb holds here is the immuneACCESS table cut down to in-frame rearrangements. Part of the clones is not present; checked against another copy, under half of the missing clones reflect an unresolved V gene, and the others are unexplained. For this sample the table gives roughly 70,000 clones, of which 84% were detected only once. The top ten clonotypes cover roughly 28% of the sample. The sequenced sample was blood. This receptor was taken from a man aged 45 to 65 in good health. The rearranged chain carries TRBV24-1 and TRBJ1-2, with no confidently assigned D gene. The nucleotide sequence is TGTGCCACCACCGAGGGAGGGAGCGATGGCTACACCTTC. Its protein is CATTEGGSDGYTF.